The 23 T cell receptor beta chains below were found in one sample sequenced in a study of cytomegalovirus exposure and HLA in healthy donors. With 60 Vbeta and 13 Jbeta primers, the PCR was carried out. TCRdb's copy holds only in-frame clones and misses some; the assay was immunoSEQ multiplex PCR. The sample contains 90,000 to 120,000 clones, around 74% of which appear only once. The sequenced sample was PBMCs. The receptors originated from a woman between 40 and 55 years old in good health and CMV-seropositive.

Notes on this clone: A read error may produce the germline difference seen at one junction end. Other DNA sequences from this sample encode an identical CDR3 as well. The chain employs TRBV5-4 and TRBJ1-2, with unresolved D. Germline V gene data show CDR1 as SGHNT and CDR2 as YYREEE (reference sequence). The CDR3 runs to 15 residues. The CDR3 sequence: CASSLAGPGWESYTF. CDR3 in DNA: TGTGCCAGCAGCTTGGCGGGTCCGGGATGGGAAAGCTACACTTTC. Full variable domain (remainder filled in from reference TRBV5-4 and TRBJ1-2): ETGVTQSPTHLIKTRGQQVTLRCSSQSGHNTVSWYQQALGQGPQFIFQYYREEENGRGNFPPRFSGLQFPNYSSELNVNALELDDSALYLCASSLAGPGWESYTFGSGTRLTVV.

This clone was counted only a few times. Here the CDR3 reads CASSGLGTAGLSPLHF. The CDR3 DNA reads TGTGCCAGCAGTGGACTGGGGACAGCGGGCCTTTCACCCCTCCACTTT. This chain links TRBV6-1 with TRBJ1-6; 7 bases are a match to TRBD1. The trim removed 4 bases at V and 9 bases at J, leaving 12 bases unmatched. The CDR3 sequence is 16 residues long. From germline, CDR1 is MNHNS and CDR2 SASEGT.

The rearrangement links TRBV5-1 to TRBJ1-4; 7 bases agree with TRBD1. CDR3 size: 14 residues. Germline loops: CDR1 SGHRS, CDR2 YFSETQ. The trim removed 8 bases at V and 6 bases at J, leaving 10 bases unmatched. CDR3 in DNA: TGCGCCAGTACAGACAGGGTCGGCTATGAAAAACTGTTTTTT. Protein product: CASTDRVGYEKLFF.

CDR3 coding DNA: TGCGCCAGCAGCCAACCTACAGGGGGGAGCACAGATACGCAGTATTTT. It specifies CASSQPTGGSTDTQYF. V is TRBV4-1 and J is TRBJ2-3, with 8 bases lining up with TRBD1. The length of the CDR3 is 16 residues. The germline V gene has CDR1 MGHRA and CDR2 YSYEKL. V shed 2 bases and J 0 bases; nucleotides not matched to a gene: 4.

This clone was seen a handful of times. The chain has TRBV19 and TRBJ2-1; 7 bases are shared with TRBD1. Trimming at V came to 6 bases and at J to 2 bases, leaving 7 bases not matched to a gene. Germline CDR1 and CDR2: LNHDA and SQIVND (reference sequence). The CDR3 has 15 amino acids. The chain's CDR3 is CASSEQGSPYNEQFF. The CDR3 nucleotides read TGTGCCAGTAGCGAACAGGGGTCCCCCTACAATGAGCAGTTCTTC.

The chain recombines TRBV10-1 with TRBJ2-1; 11 bases agree with TRBD2. The CDR3 sequence is 14 residues long. Unmatched junction bases numbered 2, after V lost 6 bases and J lost 4 bases. In germline, CDR1 is WNHNN, CDR2 SYGVQD (reference sequence). CDR3 in amino acids: CASSLAGGYNEQFF. CDR3 sequence (DNA): TGCGCCAGCAGCTTAGCGGGGGGGTACAATGAGCAGTTCTTC.

The chain links TRBV5-1 to TRBJ2-7; 9 nucleotides match TRBD1. The CDR3 covers 14 residues. CDR1 SGHRS and CDR2 YFSETQ come from the germline V gene. Unmatched junction bases numbered 7, after V lost 4 bases and J lost 5 bases. This CDR3 is CASSTRDRAHEQYF. The CDR3 DNA is TGCGCCAGCAGCACCCGGGACAGGGCCCACGAGCAGTACTTC.

This clone occurred a few times. The gene calls are TRBV4-1 and TRBJ1-2; the D is unclear. CDR3 size: 15 residues. Trimming took 2 bases from V and 0 from J, leaving 10 bases between them. CDR1 is MGHRA, CDR2 YSYEKL, per germline. Here the CDR3 DNA reads TGCGCCAGCAGCCAAAGTCCACTGGCTAACTATGGCTACACCTTC. It encodes CASSQSPLANYGYTF.

In DNA, the CDR3 is TGTGCCAGCAGCTTAGTGACATACTCGAATCAGCCCCAGCATTTT. It codes for CASSLVTYSNQPQHF. The chain joins TRBV7-8 to TRBJ1-5; D is ambiguous. Germline CDR1 reads SGHVS; CDR2 reads FQNEAQ. The CDR3 runs 15 residues. V was trimmed by 1 base and J by 4 bases, leaving 11 bases between them.

The J gene is TRBJ1-6, the V gene TRBV27; 10 nucleotides agree with TRBD1. The CDR3 is 16 residues long. Germline V gene sequence: CDR1 MNHEY, CDR2 SMNVEV (reference sequence). Trimming cost V 3 bases and J 11 bases; bases outside gene matches: 10. The CDR3 loop is CASSFLAGDRGAPLHF. Written as DNA, the CDR3 is TGTGCCAGCAGTTTCCTTGCTGGGGACAGGGGAGCACCCCTCCACTTT.

Only a few counts were recorded for this clone. The chain has TRBV4-2 and TRBJ1-2, with D possibly being TRBD1 (5 bases). V was trimmed by 0 bases and J by 8 bases, leaving 25 bases between them. CDR1 is LGHNA and CDR2 is YNFKEQ in the germline V gene. The CDR3 is made up of 18 amino acids. The CDR3 DNA reads TGTGCCAGCAGCCAAGACGTCGGAGTTTTCACAGGAGGGGAAGGCTACACCTTC. Residues: CASSQDVGVFTGGEGYTF.

The chain uses TRBV27 and TRBJ2-5, with D possibly TRBD1 on 6 matching bases. V lost 5 bases and J lost 5, with 15 bases in between. Per the germline V gene, CDR1 is MNHEY and CDR2 is SMNVEV (reference sequence). CDR3 size: 14 residues. For the CDR3, the DNA is TGTGCCAGCAGTCCCCTGACAGGCGGGGAGACCCAGTACTTC. Translating gives CASSPLTGGETQYF.

This rearrangement joins TRBV18 to TRBJ1-1, with 12 bases fitting TRBD1. Germline loops: CDR1 KGHSH, CDR2 LQKENI. The CDR3 sequence is 18 residues long. V lost 3 bases, J lost 1 base, and 9 bases stayed unmatched. The CDR3 loop is CASSPYFPGQGANTEAFF. The DNA for the CDR3 is TGTGCCAGCTCACCCTACTTTCCGGGACAGGGGGCGAACACTGAAGCTTTCTTT.

The V gene is TRBV6-1, the J gene TRBJ1-1; D is ambiguous. The CDR3 consists of 12 residues. CDR1 and CDR2 from the germline V gene are MNHNS and SASEGT. Trimming took off 4 bases at V and 1 base at J, with 4 bases between the two ends. The CDR3 DNA reads TGTGCCAGCAGTGGCAGGAACACTGAAGCTTTCTTT. Amino acid sequence: CASSGRNTEAFF.

This chain links TRBV2 with TRBJ1-2; 7 bases align to TRBD1. The CDR3 has 14 amino acids. The V and J ends lost 6 bases and 2 bases, in that order; junction bases with no gene match: 6. Germline values: CDR1 SNHLY, CDR2 FYNNEI. CDR3 bases: TGTGCCAGCAGAGAGACAGGGAGGAACTATGGCTACACCTTC. It is translated as CASRETGRNYGYTF. Based on the CDR3 plus reference TRBV2 and TRBJ1-2, the full variable domain is EPEVTQTPSHQVTQMGQEVILRCVPISNHLYFYWYRQILGQKVEFLVSFYNNEISEKSEIFDDQFSVERPDGSNFTLKIRSTKLEDSAMYFCASRETGRNYGYTFGSGTRLTVV.

The CDR3 region is CAWALGRGSGEKLFF. Written as DNA, the CDR3 is TGTGCCTGGGCCCTTGGCAGGGGGAGTGGGGAAAAACTGTTTTTT. V usage is TRBV30 and J usage is TRBJ1-4; 7 positions match TRBD1. Germline V gives CDR1 GTSNPN, CDR2 SVGIG (reference sequence). This CDR3 has 15 amino acids. With V trimmed by 5 bases and J by 8 bases, 14 bases remained unmatched.

The genes are TRBV5-1 and TRBJ2-7, with 7 positions matching TRBD1. This CDR3 region has 15 residues. With V trimmed by 4 bases and J by 0 bases, 7 bases remained unmatched. CDR1 is SGHRS, CDR2 YFSETQ, per germline. DNA of the CDR3: TGCGCCAGCAGCAGACAGGGAATAAGCTCCTACGAGCAGTACTTC. Its protein is CASSRQGISSYEQYF.

V is TRBV30 and J is TRBJ2-1; 12 nucleotides align to TRBD2. J was trimmed by 4 bases and V by 2 bases; bases with no gene match: 6. This CDR3 is 16 amino acids long. Germline CDR1 reads GTSNPN; CDR2 reads SVGIG (reference sequence). DNA of the CDR3: TGTGCCTGGAGTCCTCTAGCGGGGGGGCTATACAATGAGCAGTTCTTC. This encodes CAWSPLAGGLYNEQFF.

The chain is built from TRBV19 and TRBJ1-4; D uncertain. Trimming left V 3 bases short and J 5 bases short, with 13 bases between. Germline CDR1 LNHDA, CDR2 SQIVND (reference sequence). The CDR3 runs to 15 residues. As DNA, the CDR3 is TGTGCCAGTAGTATTGCTCGGAGACCAAATGAAAAACTGTTTTTT. Its protein product is CASSIARRPNEKLFF. The whole variable domain, remainder taken from reference TRBV19 and TRBJ1-4, is DGGITQSPKYLFRKEGQNVTLSCEQNLNHDAMYWYRQDPGQGLRLIYYSQIVNDFQKGDIAEGYSVSREKKESFPLTVTSAQKNPTAFYLCASSIARRPNEKLFFGSGTQLSVL.

This chain links TRBV6-5 with TRBJ2-1; 7 bases map to TRBD2. The germline CDR1 and CDR2 sequences are MNHEY and SVGAGI. V lost 3 bases to trimming and J lost 2 bases; unmatched junction nucleotides: 4. The length of the CDR3 is 15 residues. CDR3 sequence (DNA): TGTGCCAGCAGTTATACTAGCGATACCTACAATGAGCAGTTCTTC. Translated: CASSYTSDTYNEQFF.

The chain uses TRBV5-6 and TRBJ2-7; 8 bases fit TRBD1. The germline V gene encodes CDR1 SGHDT and CDR2 YYEEEE. This CDR3 has 18 amino acids. V dropped 0 bases and J dropped 0; count of bases not matched to a gene: 11. CDR3 in DNA: TGTGCCAGCAGCTTGGCCGGCGGACAGGGTTTAAGCTCCTACGAGCAGTACTTC. Encoded protein: CASSLAGGQGLSSYEQYF.

The J gene is TRBJ1-6, the V gene TRBV29-1; D gene unclear. The CDR3 is made up of 13 amino acids. V lost 4 bases, J lost 0 bases, and 4 bases lay in between. Per the germline V gene, CDR1 is SQVTM and CDR2 is ANQGSEA. The CDR3 region is CSVASSYNSPLHF. CDR3 sequence (DNA): TGCAGCGTTGCGAGCTCCTATAATTCACCCCTCCACTTT.

This clone was observed once. The V gene is TRBV7-6, the J gene TRBJ2-3; the D is unclear. The CDR3 consists of 12 residues. CDR1 SGHVS and CDR2 FNYEAQ come from the germline V gene. V lost 5 bases to trimming and J lost 1 base, with 4 bases between them. The CDR3 loop reads CASSLGTDTQYF. CDR3 DNA: TGTGCCAGCAGCCTCGGCACAGATACGCAGTATTTT.